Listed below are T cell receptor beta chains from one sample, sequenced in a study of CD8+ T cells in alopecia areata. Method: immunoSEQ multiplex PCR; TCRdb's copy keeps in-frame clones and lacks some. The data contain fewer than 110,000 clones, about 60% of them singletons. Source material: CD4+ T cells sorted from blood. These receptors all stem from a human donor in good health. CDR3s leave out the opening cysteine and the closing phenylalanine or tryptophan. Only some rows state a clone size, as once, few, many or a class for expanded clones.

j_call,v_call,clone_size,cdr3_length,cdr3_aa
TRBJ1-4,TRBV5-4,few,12,ASSLGQGSEKLF
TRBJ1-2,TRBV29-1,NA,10,SVPAENYGYT
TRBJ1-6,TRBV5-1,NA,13,ASSLTGTANSPLH
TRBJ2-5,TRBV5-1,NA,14,ASSSAGQGAGETQY
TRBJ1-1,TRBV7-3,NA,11,ASSQQGNTEAF
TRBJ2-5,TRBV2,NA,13,ASKRLAGSGWTQY
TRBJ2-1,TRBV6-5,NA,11,ASKRGSYNEQF
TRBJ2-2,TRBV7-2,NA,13,ASSPGTSGTGELF
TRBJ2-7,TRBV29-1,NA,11,SVPGASSYEQY
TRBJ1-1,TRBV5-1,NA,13,ASSGGGQGNTEAF
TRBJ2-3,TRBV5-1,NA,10,ASSPSADTQY
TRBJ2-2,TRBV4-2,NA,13,ASSQESSHTGELF
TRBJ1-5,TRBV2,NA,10,ASSEDRDTQH
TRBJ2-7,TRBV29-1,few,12,SVGKSGASNEQY
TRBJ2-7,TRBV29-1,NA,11,SVTGTVSYEQY
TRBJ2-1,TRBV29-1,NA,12,SVNTGLEFDEQF
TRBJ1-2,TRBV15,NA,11,ATSRDRNYGYT
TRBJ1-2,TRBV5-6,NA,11,ASSLGSFYGYT
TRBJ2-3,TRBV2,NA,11,ASSERYTDTQY
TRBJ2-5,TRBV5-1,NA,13,ASRSSGGAEETQY
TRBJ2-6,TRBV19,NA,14,ASSISGGSGANVLT
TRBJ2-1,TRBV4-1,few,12,ASSQGQGGNEQF
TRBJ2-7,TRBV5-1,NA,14,ASSPVPGQGTYEQY
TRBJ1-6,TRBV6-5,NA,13,ASSYGPDSGSPLH
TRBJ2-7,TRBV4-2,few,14,ASSQSTSGDLYEQY
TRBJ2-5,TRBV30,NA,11,AWSAGTMETQY
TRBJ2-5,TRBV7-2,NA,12,ASSNGRLEETQY
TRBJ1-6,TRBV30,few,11,AWSTDSNSPLH
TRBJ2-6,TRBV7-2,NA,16,ASSQRGGGRSGANVLT
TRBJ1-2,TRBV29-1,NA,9,SVDSNYGYT
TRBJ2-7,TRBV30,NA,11,AWSVRNNHEQY
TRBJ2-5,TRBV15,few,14,ATSRDRPSAQETQY
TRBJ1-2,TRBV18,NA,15,ASSASSGLAANYGYT
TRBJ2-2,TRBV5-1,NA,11,ASSADVTGELF
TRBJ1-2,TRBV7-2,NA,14,ASSGPRPGANYGYT
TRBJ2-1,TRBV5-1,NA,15,ASSLSGHGGPGDEQF
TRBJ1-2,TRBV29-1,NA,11,SVGGGQGDGYT
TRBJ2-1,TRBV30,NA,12,AWSQSSTGIEQF
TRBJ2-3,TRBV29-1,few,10,SVAGGSDTQY
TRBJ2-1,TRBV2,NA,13,ASSATSGGNNEQF
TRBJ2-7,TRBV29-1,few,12,SARQGSSSYEQY
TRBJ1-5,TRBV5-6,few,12,ASSHRDSNQPQH
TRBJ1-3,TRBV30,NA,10,AWSVLGNTIY
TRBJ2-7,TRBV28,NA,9,ASSSQGRQY
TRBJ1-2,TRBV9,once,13,ASSPRSGGIYGYT